Listed below are T cell receptor beta chains from one sample, sequenced in a study of T cell responses to AZD1222 COVID-19 vaccine. Assay: immunoSEQ multiplex PCR; the TCRdb copy retains only in-frame clones and omits some. The table includes more than 140,000 clones, around 89% detected once. Sequencing was performed on peripheral blood, taken on day 0 of MenACWY control vaccination. Source of these receptors: an adult in good health. Both conserved end residues are part of each CDR3. Each record gives: J gene, D gene, V gene, CDR3 protein. A D gene is named only where the DNA matches it firmly.

>TRBJ1-2|-|TRBV30
CAWTGEESGWGIQGYTF
>TRBJ1-1|-|TRBV5-4
CASSPAPRGGNTEAFF
>TRBJ1-1|-|TRBV24-1
CATSDTQGWAFF
>TRBJ1-2|TRBD1|TRBV7-2
CASSPGQGAYGYTF
>TRBJ2-5|TRBD1|TRBV5-1
CASSLGGQVYQETQYF
>TRBJ1-2|TRBD1|TRBV6-5
CASSYNAGTGVGYTF
>TRBJ2-1|-|TRBV10-3
CAISESSGSGEQFF
>TRBJ1-1|-|TRBV19
CASSSGGNTEAFF
>TRBJ2-7|TRBD1|TRBV27
CASSLGTGSHSYEQYF
>TRBJ1-5|-|TRBV4-3
CASSQDWAYYSNQPQHF
>TRBJ1-4|TRBD1|TRBV4-1
CASSQDYIGTGLNEKLFF
>TRBJ2-2|-|TRBV7-8
CASSLEVMNTGELFF
>TRBJ2-2|-|TRBV2
CASSESGRNTGELFF
>TRBJ1-3|TRBD1|TRBV5-1
CASDTGDGNTIYF
>TRBJ1-1|-|TRBV10-3
CAAGMEGGYTEAFF
>TRBJ2-1|TRBD2|TRBV18
CASSPLGGGSLDEQFF
>TRBJ2-2|TRBD1|TRBV2
CASRRDRGSAGELFF
>TRBJ1-2|-|TRBV21-1
CASSNSGQGDYGYTF
>TRBJ2-7|-|TRBV6-5
CASSYGRRSSYEQYF
>TRBJ2-7|TRBD1|TRBV5-6
CASSGTGGSYEQYF
>TRBJ2-7|TRBD2|TRBV28
CASSSWTSGNYEQYF
>TRBJ2-1|-|TRBV7-9
CASSLRYTEQFF
>TRBJ1-3|-|TRBV6-5
CASSFSGGIGNTIYF
>TRBJ2-1|-|TRBV6-5
CASSYSTPGGNEQFF
>TRBJ1-2|-|TRBV29-1
CSVVGGGYGYTF
>TRBJ2-6|TRBD1|TRBV7-2
CASTSWAGGVSGANVLTF
>TRBJ2-5|-|TRBV9
CASSPGASGEQTQYF
>TRBJ2-4|-|TRBV19
CASSIGRSLAKNIQYF
>TRBJ1-1|TRBD1|TRBV6-2/TRBV6-3
CASSYQGANTEAFF
>TRBJ1-5|-|TRBV9
CASSVASNQPQHF
>TRBJ2-4|TRBD2|TRBV10-3
CAISDSQGGVFKNIQYF
>TRBJ2-3|TRBD2|TRBV24-1
CATSDTGLAGFATDTQYF
>TRBJ1-1|-|TRBV15
CATSRDKRATEAFF
>TRBJ1-4|-|TRBV10-3
CAISELRGSGLEKLFF
>TRBJ1-4|-|TRBV10-3
CAISERGGQEKLFF
>TRBJ2-3|TRBD1|TRBV11-3
CASAYQGGASTQYF
>TRBJ2-7|-|TRBV5-1
CASSPGQQGRSEQYF
>TRBJ1-2|-|TRBV27
CASSFGTSHGYTF
>TRBJ1-4|TRBD1|TRBV18
CASSRQQGQTEKLFF
>TRBJ1-2|-|TRBV28
CASSLRRTAANYGYTF
>TRBJ1-5|-|TRBV27
CASSAGQTGQPQHF
>TRBJ2-1|TRBD2|TRBV28
CASRPQSGGLGEQFF
>TRBJ1-4|-|TRBV2
CASSKSKASNEKLFF
>TRBJ1-1|TRBD1|TRBV29-1
CSVAVQGINTEAFF
>TRBJ2-4|-|TRBV6-6
CASSISLAGDSIQYF
>TRBJ2-7|-|TRBV7-9
CASSPGVASSYEQYF
>TRBJ2-6|-|TRBV4-3
CASSLWGANVLTF
>TRBJ2-3|-|TRBV6-5
CASRTQGSTDTQYF
>TRBJ2-1|-|TRBV30
CACLDPPYNEQFF
>TRBJ1-1|-|TRBV11-3
CASSPDGPNTEAFF
>TRBJ2-2|TRBD2|TRBV3-1/TRBV3-2
CASSVRTSGRNTGELFF
>TRBJ1-5|-|TRBV6-5
CASSKQVGGQPQHF
>TRBJ2-1|-|TRBV7-3
CASSATIGTVYNEQFF
>TRBJ1-1|TRBD1|TRBV5-1
CASSLGGQRLGNTEAFF
>TRBJ2-5|-|TRBV7-9
CASSFRQKETQYF